What follows describes a single T cell receptor beta chain. For repertoire sequencing, the TCR beta CDR3 regions were amplified from RNA transcripts. HTBI-primed first-round RT-PCR preceded second-round multiplex PCR. TCRdb used MiXCR to reprocess the multiplex PCR reads, holding one entry per CDR3 protein. Of around 660,000 distinct CDR3 sequences detected, approximately 39% appear once; the ten largest clones hold more than 3%. The sample is drawn from a study of Graves' ophthalmopathy and Graves' hyperthyroidism. Germline V gene lookup returns CDR1 MGHRA and CDR2 YSYEKL. The length of the CDR3 is 16 residues. The trim removed 4 bases at V and 4 bases at J, leaving 10 bases unmatched.

Material for sequencing was peripheral blood. The receptor was derived from an adult man with Graves' ophthalmopathy. This sequence joins TRBV4-1 and TRBJ2-1; 7 nucleotides match TRBD2. CDR3 amino acids: CASSPRTRITYNEQFF. For the CDR3, the DNA is TGCGCCAGCAGCCCCCGGACTAGGATTACATACAATGAGCAGTTCTTC.